The clone carrying this TCR beta chain was detected a few times. This sample is part of a study of human T cells and chemical hapten exposure. Germline CDR1 is SGHKS and CDR2 is YYEKEE (reference sequence). The V gene end was trimmed by 0 bases and the J gene end by 0 bases; junction bases not matched to a gene: 5. CDR3 length equals 16 residues. From whole blood left unfractionated, total RNA was extracted. Within the library, unique molecular identifiers were attached to each individual cDNA molecule. A single record per CDR3 protein comes from TCRdb applying MiXCR to the 5' RACE reads. The repertoire has about 120,000 distinct CDR3 sequences, roughly 18% of them found once; the top ten carry 2.5% to 3.5%.

The TCR originated in a human donor in good health. The V call is TRBV5-5, the J call TRBJ1-2; TRBD1 matches 7 bases. The CDR3 region has the DNA TGTGCCAGCAGCTTGGCTCCGACAGGGACTAACTATGGCTACACCTTC. Amino acids: CASSLAPTGTNYGYTF.